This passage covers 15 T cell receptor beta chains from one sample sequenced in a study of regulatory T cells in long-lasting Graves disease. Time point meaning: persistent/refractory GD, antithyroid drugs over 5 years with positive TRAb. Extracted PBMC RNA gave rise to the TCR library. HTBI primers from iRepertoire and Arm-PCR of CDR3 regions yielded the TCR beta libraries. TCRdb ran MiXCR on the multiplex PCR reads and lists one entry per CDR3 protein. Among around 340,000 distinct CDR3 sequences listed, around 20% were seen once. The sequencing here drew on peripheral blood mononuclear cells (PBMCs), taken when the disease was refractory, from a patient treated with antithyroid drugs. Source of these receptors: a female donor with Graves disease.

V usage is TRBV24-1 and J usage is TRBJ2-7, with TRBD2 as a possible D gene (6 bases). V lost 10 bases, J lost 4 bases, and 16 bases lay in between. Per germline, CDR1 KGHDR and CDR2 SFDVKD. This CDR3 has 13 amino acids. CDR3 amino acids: CATSRDFKYEQYF. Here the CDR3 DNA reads TGTGCCACTAGCCGGGACTTTAAATACGAGCAGTACTTC.

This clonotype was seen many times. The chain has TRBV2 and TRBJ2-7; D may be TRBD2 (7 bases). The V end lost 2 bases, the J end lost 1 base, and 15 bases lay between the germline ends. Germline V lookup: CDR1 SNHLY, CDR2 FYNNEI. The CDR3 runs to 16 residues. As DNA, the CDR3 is TGTGCCAGCAGTGAACGGTGGGGGGGCGCGTCCTACGAGCAGTACTTC. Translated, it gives CASSERWGGASYEQYF.

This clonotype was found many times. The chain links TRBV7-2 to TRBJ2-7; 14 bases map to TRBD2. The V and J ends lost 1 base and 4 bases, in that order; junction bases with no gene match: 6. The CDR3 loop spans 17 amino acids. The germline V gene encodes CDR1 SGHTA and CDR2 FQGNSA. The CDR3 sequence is CASSLGGLAGDPYEQYF. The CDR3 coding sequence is TGTGCCAGCAGCTTAGGGGGACTAGCGGGGGACCCATACGAGCAGTACTTC.

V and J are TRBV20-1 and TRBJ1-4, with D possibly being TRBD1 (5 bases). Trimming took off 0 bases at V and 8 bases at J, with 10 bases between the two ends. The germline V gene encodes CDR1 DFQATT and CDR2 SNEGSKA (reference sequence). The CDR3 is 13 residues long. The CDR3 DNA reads TGCAGTGCTAGAGAGGGGGGGGGGGAAAAACTGTTTTTT. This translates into CSAREGGGEKLFF.

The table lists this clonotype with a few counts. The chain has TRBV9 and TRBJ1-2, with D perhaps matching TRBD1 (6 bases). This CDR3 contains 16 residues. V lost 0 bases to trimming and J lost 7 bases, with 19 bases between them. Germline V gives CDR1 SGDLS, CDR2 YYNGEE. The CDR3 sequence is CASSVDYSGEFGGYTF. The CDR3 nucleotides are TGTGCCAGCAGCGTAGACTACTCAGGGGAATTTGGTGGCTACACCTTC.

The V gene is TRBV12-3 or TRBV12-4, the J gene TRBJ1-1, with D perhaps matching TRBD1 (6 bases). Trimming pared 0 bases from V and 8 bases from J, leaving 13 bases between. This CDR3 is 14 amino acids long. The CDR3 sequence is CASSLAHGTFEAFF. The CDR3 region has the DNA TGTGCCAGCAGTTTAGCGCACGGGACATTCGAAGCTTTCTTT.

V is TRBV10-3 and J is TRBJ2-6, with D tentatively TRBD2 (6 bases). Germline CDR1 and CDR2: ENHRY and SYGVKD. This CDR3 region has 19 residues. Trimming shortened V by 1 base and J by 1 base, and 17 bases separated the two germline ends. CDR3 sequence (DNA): TGTGCCATCAGTGAGTGGCGGGGACTTCAGGGTTCTGGGGCCAACGTCCTGACTTTC. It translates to CAISEWRGLQGSGANVLTF.

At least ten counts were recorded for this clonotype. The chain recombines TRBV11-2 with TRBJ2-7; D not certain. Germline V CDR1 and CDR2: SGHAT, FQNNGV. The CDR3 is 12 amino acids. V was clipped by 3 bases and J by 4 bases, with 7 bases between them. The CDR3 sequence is CASSFDNYEQYF. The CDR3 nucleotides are TGTGCCAGCAGCTTCGACAATTACGAGCAGTACTTC.

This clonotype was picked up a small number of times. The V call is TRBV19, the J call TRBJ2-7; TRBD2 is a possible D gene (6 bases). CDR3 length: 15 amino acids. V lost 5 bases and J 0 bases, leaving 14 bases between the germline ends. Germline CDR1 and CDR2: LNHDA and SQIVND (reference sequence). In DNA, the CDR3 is TGTGCCAGTAGTCAGGCTAGCGCGAGCTCCTACGAGCAGTACTTC. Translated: CASSQASASSYEQYF. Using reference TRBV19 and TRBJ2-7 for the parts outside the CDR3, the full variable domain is DGGITQSPKYLFRKEGQNVTLSCEQNLNHDAMYWYRQDPGQGLRLIYYSQIVNDFQKGDIAEGYSVSREKKESFPLTVTSAQKNPTAFYLCASSQASASSYEQYFGPGTRLTVT.

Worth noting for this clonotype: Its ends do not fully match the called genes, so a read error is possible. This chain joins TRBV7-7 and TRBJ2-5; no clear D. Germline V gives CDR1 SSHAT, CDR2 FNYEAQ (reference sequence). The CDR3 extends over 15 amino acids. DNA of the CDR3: TGTGCTAGCAGCCCCTACAAATCAGGATTCGATACCCAGTACTTC. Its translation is CASSPYKSGFDTQYF.

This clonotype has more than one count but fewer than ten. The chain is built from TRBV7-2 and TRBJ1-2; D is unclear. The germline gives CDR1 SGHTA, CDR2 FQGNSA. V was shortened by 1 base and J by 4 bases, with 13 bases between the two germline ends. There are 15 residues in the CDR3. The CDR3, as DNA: TGTGCCAGCAGCTTAGGGGGAGACGCAAGCTATGGCTACACCTTC. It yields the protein CASSLGGDASYGYTF.

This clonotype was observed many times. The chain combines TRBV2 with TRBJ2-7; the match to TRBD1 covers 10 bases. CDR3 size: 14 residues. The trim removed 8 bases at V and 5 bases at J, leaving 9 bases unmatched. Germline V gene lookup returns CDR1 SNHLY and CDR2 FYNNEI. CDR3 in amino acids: CASRDRGPPHEQYF. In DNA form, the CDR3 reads TGTGCCAGCCGAGACAGGGGGCCACCCCACGAGCAGTACTTC.

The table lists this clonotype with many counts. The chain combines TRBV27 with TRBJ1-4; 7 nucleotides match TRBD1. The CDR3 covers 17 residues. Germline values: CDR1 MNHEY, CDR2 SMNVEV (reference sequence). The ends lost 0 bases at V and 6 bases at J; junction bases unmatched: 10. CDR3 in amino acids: CASSLSGGSYLDEKLFF. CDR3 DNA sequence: TGTGCCAGCAGTTTATCAGGGGGCTCGTACCTTGATGAAAAACTGTTTTTT. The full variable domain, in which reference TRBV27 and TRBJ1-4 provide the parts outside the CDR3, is EAQVTQNPRYLITVTGKKLTVTCSQNMNHEYMSWYRQDPGLGLRQIYYSMNVEVTDKGDVPEGYKVSRKEKRNFPLILESPSPNQTSLYFCASSLSGGSYLDEKLFFGSGTQLSVL.

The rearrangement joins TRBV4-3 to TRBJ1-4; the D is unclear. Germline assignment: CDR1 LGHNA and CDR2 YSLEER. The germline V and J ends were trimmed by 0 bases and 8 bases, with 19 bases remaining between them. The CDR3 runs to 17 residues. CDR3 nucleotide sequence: TGCGCCAGCAGCCAAGAGTTGCTCACGACGGCGCGGGAAAAACTGTTTTTT. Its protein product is CASSQELLTTAREKLFF.

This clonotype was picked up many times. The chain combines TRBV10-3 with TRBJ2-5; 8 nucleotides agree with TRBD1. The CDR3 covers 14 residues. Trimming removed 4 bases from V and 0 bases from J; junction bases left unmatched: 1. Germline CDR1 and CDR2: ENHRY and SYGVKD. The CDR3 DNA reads TGTGCCATCAGTGCACAGGGGGACCAAGAGACCCAGTACTTC. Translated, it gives CAISAQGDQETQYF.